A selection of T cell receptor beta chains follows, all from one sample in a study of blood T cell repertoires in COVID-19. Some clones are missing from TCRdb's copy, which holds only in-frame ones; the method was immunoSEQ multiplex PCR. The sample has some 670,000 clones; around 90% are singletons. The sequenced sample was peripheral blood. The origin of the receptors is a woman younger than 35 with acute or convalescent COVID-19. CDR3s include the opening cysteine and the closing phenylalanine or tryptophan. D genes are given only for firm matches. The size of a clone is reported for some rows only, either as once, few or many, or as a class for expanded clones.

>TRBJ1-1|TRBV4-1|NA|TRBD1
CASSFRDRVNTEAFF
TGCGCCAGCAGCTTCCGGGACAGGGTGAACACTGAAGCTTTCTTT
>TRBJ1-5|TRBV27|NA|NA
CASSKQGSGYQPQHF
TGTGCCAGCAGTAAACAGGGTAGTGGATACCAGCCCCAGCATTTT
>TRBJ1-1|TRBV4-3|NA|NA
CASSQDLRQNTEAFF
TGCGCCAGCAGCCAAGATCTGAGGCAGAACACTGAAGCTTTCTTT
>TRBJ2-5|TRBV6-5|NA|TRBD2
CASSSGLAGPGTQYF
TGTGCCAGCAGTTCGGGACTAGCGGGGCCCGGGACCCAGTACTTC
>TRBJ1-5|TRBV21-1|NA|NA
CASISTPWGRPTNQPQHF
TGTGCCAGCATCTCTACCCCCTGGGGGCGGCCTACCAATCAGCCCCAGCATTTT
>TRBJ2-2|TRBV12-3/TRBV12-4|NA|NA
CASTLGGTGELFF
TGTGCCAGCACCTTGGGGGGAACCGGGGAGCTGTTTTTT
>TRBJ1-2|TRBV7-2|NA|NA
CASSLDTNVGLGVGYTF
TGTGCCAGCAGCTTAGACACTAATGTGGGTCTGGGTGTTGGCTACACCTTC
>TRBJ1-1|TRBV19|NA|NA
CASSIGQNTEAFF
TGTGCCAGTAGCATAGGACAGAACACTGAAGCTTTCTTT
>TRBJ1-2|TRBV7-8|NA|NA
CARVKGSPVTSDGYTF
TGTGCCAGGGTGAAGGGTAGCCCTGTAACTAGTGATGGCTACACCTTC
>TRBJ1-2|TRBV11-2|NA|NA
CASSLVLGNYGYTF
TGTGCCAGCAGCTTAGTTCTGGGCAACTATGGCTACACCTTC
>TRBJ1-2|TRBV5-1|once|NA
CASSPDSINYGYTF
TGCGCCAGCAGCCCGGACAGCATTAACTATGGCTACACCTTC
>TRBJ2-2|TRBV4-2|once|TRBD2
CASSHGLAGGTGELFF
TGTGCCAGCAGCCACGGACTAGCGGGGGGCACCGGGGAGCTGTTTTTT
>TRBJ2-4|TRBV3-1/TRBV3-2|NA|TRBD1
CASSLRQGRAKNIQYF
TGTGCCAGCAGCCTCCGACAGGGTCGAGCCAAAAACATTCAGTACTTC
>TRBJ2-6|TRBV7-2|NA|NA
CASSFPRSGANVLTF
TGTGCCAGCAGCTTTCCTAGGTCTGGGGCCAACGTCCTGACTTTC
>TRBJ2-3|TRBV9|NA|NA
CASSVVGGTDTQYF
TGTGCCAGCAGCGTAGTGGGAGGCACAGATACGCAGTATTTT
>TRBJ1-1|TRBV5-1|NA|NA
CASSLGTEDSEAFF
TGCGCCAGCAGCTTGGGGACAGAGGACTCTGAAGCTTTCTTT
>TRBJ1-2|TRBV7-6|NA|NA
CASSPDSYGYTF
TGTGCCAGCAGCCCGGACAGCTATGGCTACACCTTC
>TRBJ2-3|TRBV13|NA|TRBD2
CASSLRFGGGQTDTQYF
TGTGCCAGCAGCCTCCGGTTTGGCGGGGGGCAAACAGATACGCAGTATTTT
>TRBJ1-5|TRBV13|NA|NA
CASSLGGDGYQPQHF
TGTGCCAGCAGCCTAGGAGGGGATGGATATCAGCCCCAGCATTTT
>TRBJ1-2|TRBV6-5|NA|TRBD1
CASSRNNRGGYTF
TGTGCCAGCAGTCGAAATAACAGGGGTGGCTACACCTTC
>TRBJ1-1|TRBV5-1|few|NA
CASSLNGQGNTEAFF
TGCGCCAGCAGCTTGAATGGTCAGGGGAACACTGAAGCTTTCTTT
>TRBJ1-1|TRBV28|NA|NA
CASSPHRGWFTEAFF
TGTGCCAGCAGTCCCCACCGGGGGTGGTTCACTGAAGCTTTCTTT
>TRBJ1-2|TRBV3-1/TRBV3-2|once|NA
CASSAKTGRGYTF
TGTGCCAGCAGCGCAAAAACAGGGCGCGGCTACACCTTC
>TRBJ2-7|TRBV4-1|NA|TRBD1
CASSHPGTGKDEQYF
TGCGCCAGCAGCCACCCCGGGACAGGGAAGGACGAGCAGTACTTC
>TRBJ2-7|TRBV30|NA|NA
CAWSPLRVDEQYF
TGTGCCTGGAGTCCCCTGAGGGTCGACGAGCAGTACTTC
>TRBJ1-5|TRBV5-8|NA|TRBD1
CASSLIVTGGQHF
TGTGCCAGCAGTCTCATTGTCACAGGGGGCCAGCATTTT
>TRBJ2-3|TRBV5-6|NA|TRBD1
CASSLDPGGTSDTQYF
TGTGCCAGCAGCTTGGATCCAGGGGGTACATCAGATACGCAGTATTTT
>TRBJ1-5|TRBV6-5|NA|NA
CASEGGAGQPQHF
TGTGCCAGCGAGGGGGGGGCCGGGCAGCCCCAGCATTTT
>TRBJ1-2|TRBV18|NA|TRBD1
CASSPTGTGPHNYGYTF
TGTGCCAGCTCACCCACGGGGACAGGGCCTCATAACTATGGCTACACCTTC
>TRBJ1-2|TRBV29-1|NA|NA
CSVGPPQAFETF
TGCAGCGTTGGACCCCCCCAGGCGTTCGAAACCTTC
>TRBJ2-1|TRBV11-1|NA|NA
CASSPIYRHEQFF
TGTGCCAGCAGCCCGATATACAGGCATGAGCAGTTCTTC